This entry features one T cell receptor beta chain sequence. Antigen unknown. This sample is part of a study of shared clonotypes between healthy human individuals. Study information: The people who gave samples were two women and a few men aged 18 to 49. Study outcomes and limitations: Sampling included only blood; tissue repertoires likely differ. Rarefaction curves obtained for sorted subsets showed sequencing incomplete despite large depth.

Deep-level assay runs were performed. Measured with immunoSEQ multiplex PCR; TCRdb has only the in-frame clones, and not every one. The sample holds about 1.1 million clones, around three quarters seen once. Germline V gene sequence: CDR1 KGHSH, CDR2 LQKENI. This CDR3 comprises 16 residues. J gave up 4 bases and V 4 bases, and 9 bases lay outside the gene matches. Specimen: memory CD4+ T cells from PBMCs. The subset denotes: CD45RA-negative fraction. This receptor was taken from a man between 18 and 35 years old in good health. Some clones in this sample may be carry-over from other donors' samples. The chain carries TRBV18 and TRBJ1-2, with 10 bases aligning to TRBD1. This CDR3 reads CASSLSRDRGVYGYTF. CDR3 bases: TGTGCCAGCTCACTATCTCGGGACAGGGGTGTCTATGGCTACACCTTC.